This T cell receptor (beta chain) originates from a study of T cells in Graves' hyperthyroidism and ophthalmopathy. This clonotype was found many times. The CDR3 regions of TCR beta were amplified from RNA transcripts. TCR CDR3 underwent first-round RT-PCR with the HTBI primer set. TCRdb fed the multiplex PCR reads into MiXCR, producing one record per CDR3 protein. The table has 350,000 to 450,000 distinct CDR3 sequences, about 14% seen once. The CDR3 is made up of 13 amino acids. The V end lost 6 bases, the J end lost 7 bases, and 13 bases lay between the germline ends. Germline V lookup: CDR1 MNHEY, CDR2 SMNVEV (reference sequence).

The chain couples TRBV27 to TRBJ2-1; D might be TRBD2 (6 bases). This clonotype was obtained from a woman aged 60-75 years with Graves' hyperthyroidism. Sequenced material: blood. The CDR3 coding sequence is TGTGCCAGCAGCCAAATGGAGGGTAATGAGCAGTTCTTC. Encoded protein: CASSQMEGNEQFF.